These T cell receptor beta chains were read from a single sample in a study of control samples from healthy donors and cancer patients. Profiling relied on immunoSEQ multiplex PCR, and the TCRdb table lists in-frame clones only, not all of them. The sample records 200,000 or so clones, roughly 94% being singletons. Sequencing was carried out using blood. The receptors stem from a man aged 50 or older in good health. Each CDR3 is given without its conserved first and last residue. The D gene is left open where the match is weak.

j_gene | v_gene | d_gene | CDR3aa
TRBJ1-1 | TRBV12-3/TRBV12-4 | - | ASSTGVNTEAF
TRBJ2-7 | TRBV6-5 | - | ASSYDGTNGNEQY
TRBJ2-3 | TRBV29-1 | TRBD2 | SVSAGSSTDTQY
TRBJ2-2 | TRBV7-9 | - | ASSVDGIPGELF
TRBJ1-2 | TRBV27 | - | ASSQQRDYGYT
TRBJ2-1 | TRBV24-1 | - | ATSEGFQGGNEQF
TRBJ2-1 | TRBV5-1 | TRBD1 | ASSSTGGYNEQF
TRBJ1-4 | TRBV29-1 | - | SGATATEKLF
TRBJ2-7 | TRBV6-2/TRBV6-3 | - | ASSSTGRYEQY
TRBJ2-5 | TRBV5-1 | TRBD1 | ASTRDRVETQY
TRBJ1-5 | TRBV2 | - | ASTSDRGNQPQH
TRBJ1-1 | TRBV5-1 | - | ASSLDSRGTEAF
TRBJ2-3 | TRBV7-9 | TRBD2 | ASSLALAGADTQY
TRBJ2-3 | TRBV7-8 | TRBD1 | ASSLGQGEADTQY
TRBJ1-1 | TRBV7-3 | - | ASSSSMGGLAF
TRBJ1-6 | TRBV19 | - | ASSPIHWEGSSPLH
TRBJ2-7 | TRBV19 | - | ASTPRGSYEQY
TRBJ1-1 | TRBV11-2 | - | ASSQQPGVNTEAF
TRBJ2-7 | TRBV7-9 | - | ASSRSGTFPYNYEQY
TRBJ2-6 | TRBV13 | - | ASSLVGSSGANVLT
TRBJ2-7 | TRBV10-3 | TRBD1 | AISEGGTDSYEQY
TRBJ2-3 | TRBV24-1 | - | ATSDLHDRQY
TRBJ2-1 | TRBV5-1 | - | ASSLGYGGYNEQF
TRBJ2-5 | TRBV24-1 | - | ATSDTRTSETQY
TRBJ1-2 | TRBV9 | - | ASSPSLGAGTNYGYT
TRBJ1-4 | TRBV7-9 | TRBD1 | ASSQGDRSHEKLF
TRBJ2-1 | TRBV30 | - | AWSVKGRNEQF
TRBJ1-1 | TRBV7-3 | - | ASSSPSQSSSAF
TRBJ1-3 | TRBV15 | - | ATSRDRGQDSGNTIY
TRBJ1-5 | TRBV10-3 | - | ATRGYSNQPQH
TRBJ2-5 | TRBV5-5 | TRBD2 | ASSLGLAGVETQY
TRBJ1-3 | TRBV6-5 | - | ASTRNPGNTIY
TRBJ1-5 | TRBV5-6 | - | ASSLGQLSQH
TRBJ2-5 | TRBV5-1 | TRBD2 | ASSRSSGAQETQY
TRBJ1-1 | TRBV5-1 | - | ASSSPGGTSTEAF
TRBJ2-1 | TRBV5-1 | TRBD2 | ASTGASGNNEQF
TRBJ2-3 | TRBV4-2 | TRBD2 | ASSQGAGGTDTQY
TRBJ1-1 | TRBV2 | TRBD1 | ASRDRGANTEAF
TRBJ2-2 | TRBV6-5 | - | ASSYSNERTGELF
TRBJ2-7 | TRBV18 | TRBD1 | ASSPFSGQGPYEQY
TRBJ1-3 | TRBV25-1 | - | ASRETVMNTIY
TRBJ1-1 | TRBV19 | TRBD1 | ASGERQGAGEAF
TRBJ2-5 | TRBV6-2/TRBV6-3 | TRBD2 | ASSYSVPGGETQY
TRBJ1-5 | TRBV6-2/TRBV6-3 | - | ASSLGAGSQPQH
TRBJ1-6 | TRBV28 | - | ASSLGGGWSPLH
TRBJ1-2 | TRBV5-1 | TRBD1 | ASRVGTGGANYGYT
TRBJ2-3 | TRBV2 | - | ASSERTDTQY
TRBJ2-1 | TRBV7-9 | - | ASSLWGAMGDEQF
TRBJ2-1 | TRBV6-5 | TRBD1 | ASTLDRGPTHEQF
TRBJ1-1 | TRBV28 | - | ASSGGGGTEAF
TRBJ1-6 | TRBV28 | - | ASSLRGRSDSPLH